This T cell receptor beta chain was captured in a study of CD8 T cells in Susac syndrome. Comments on this clonotype: The antigen is not known.

Sequencing of TCR beta was carried out in blood CD8+ and CD4+ T cells. In contrast to the negatively isolated CD8+ and CD4+ T cells, TEMRA cells were FACS-enriched. Overall study findings and caveats: The relatively small number of individuals in the TCR sequencing and HLA analysis was acknowledged by the study.

A quantity of about 0.5 to 1 ug RNA underwent reverse transcription using random hexamers. The amplification used immunoSEQ multiplex PCR on TCR beta CDR3; it spanned 54 Vbeta and 13 Jbeta. TCRdb re-analysed the immunoSEQ multiplex PCR reads in MiXCR, keeping a single row per CDR3 protein. The sample holds hundreds of thousands of distinct CDR3 sequences, 80% to 95% seen once. CDR1 LNHDA and CDR2 SQIVND come from the germline V gene (reference sequence). The CDR3 contains 15 residues. Trimming at V came to 3 bases and at J to 4 bases, leaving 7 bases not matched to a gene. The V gene is TRBV19, the J gene TRBJ2-5; 8 nucleotides match TRBD1. Material: CD4+ T cells from PBMCs. The source is a human donor with multiple sclerosis. The CDR3 region has the DNA TGTGCCAGTAGTATCAGAATGGGACAGGTAGAGACCCAGTACTTC. Translation gives CASSIRMGQVETQYF.